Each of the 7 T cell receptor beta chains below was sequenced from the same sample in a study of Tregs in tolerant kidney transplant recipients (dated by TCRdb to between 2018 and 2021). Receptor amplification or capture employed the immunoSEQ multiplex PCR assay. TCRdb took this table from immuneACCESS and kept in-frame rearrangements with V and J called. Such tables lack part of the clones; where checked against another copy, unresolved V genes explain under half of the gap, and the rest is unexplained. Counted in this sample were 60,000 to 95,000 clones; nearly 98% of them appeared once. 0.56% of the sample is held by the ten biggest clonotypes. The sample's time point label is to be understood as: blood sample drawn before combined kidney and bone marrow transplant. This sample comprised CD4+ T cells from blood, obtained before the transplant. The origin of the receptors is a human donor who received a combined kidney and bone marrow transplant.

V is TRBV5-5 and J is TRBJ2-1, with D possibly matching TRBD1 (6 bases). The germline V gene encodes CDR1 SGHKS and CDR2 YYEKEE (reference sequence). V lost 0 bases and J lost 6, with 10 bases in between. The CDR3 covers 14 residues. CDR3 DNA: TGTGCCAGCAGCTTGGGGCAGGGGCGCAATGAGCAGTTCTTC. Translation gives CASSLGQGRNEQFF.

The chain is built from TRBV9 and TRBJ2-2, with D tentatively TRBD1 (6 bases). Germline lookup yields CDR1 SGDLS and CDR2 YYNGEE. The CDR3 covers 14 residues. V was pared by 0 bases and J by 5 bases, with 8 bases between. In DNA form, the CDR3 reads TGTGCCAGCAGCGTAGTGGGGGCGACCGGGGAGCTGTTTTTT. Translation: CASSVVGATGELFF.

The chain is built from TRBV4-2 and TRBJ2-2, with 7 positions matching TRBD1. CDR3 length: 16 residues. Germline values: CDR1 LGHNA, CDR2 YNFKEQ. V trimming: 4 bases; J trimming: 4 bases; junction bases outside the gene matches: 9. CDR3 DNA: TGTGCCAGCAGCCCAGCGAGGGGGCTCGTCACCGGGGAGCTGTTTTTT. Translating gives CASSPARGLVTGELFF.

Here the CDR3 DNA reads TGTGCCAGCAGCCTAAGTTTGGCGGGTACGCAGTATTTT. Its translation: CASSLSLAGTQYF. This chain links TRBV7-2 with TRBJ2-3, with D tentatively TRBD2 (5 bases). V shed 5 bases and J shed 8 bases, with 14 bases lying between them. The CDR3 is made up of 13 amino acids. The germline gives CDR1 SGHTA, CDR2 FQGNSA. The variable domain in full, completed from reference TRBV7-2 and TRBJ2-3, reads GAGVSQSPSNKVTEKGKDVELRCDPISGHTALYWYRQSLGQGLEFLIYFQGNSAPDKSGLPSDRFSAERTGGSVSTLTIQRTQQEDSAVYLCASSLSLAGTQYFGPGTRLTVL.

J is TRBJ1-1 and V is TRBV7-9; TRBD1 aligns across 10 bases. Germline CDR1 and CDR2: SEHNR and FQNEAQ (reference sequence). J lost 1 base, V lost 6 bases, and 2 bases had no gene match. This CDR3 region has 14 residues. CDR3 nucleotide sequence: TGTGCCAGCAGAAGACAGGGGGCGAACACTGAAGCTTTCTTT. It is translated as CASRRQGANTEAFF.

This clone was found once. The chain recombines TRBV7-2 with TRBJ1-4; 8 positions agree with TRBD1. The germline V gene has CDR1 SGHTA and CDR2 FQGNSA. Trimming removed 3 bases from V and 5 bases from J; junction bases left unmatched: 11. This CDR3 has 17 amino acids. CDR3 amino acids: CASSFGGPGQGNEKLFF. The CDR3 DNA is TGTGCCAGCAGCTTTGGGGGGCCCGGACAGGGCAATGAAAAACTGTTTTTT.

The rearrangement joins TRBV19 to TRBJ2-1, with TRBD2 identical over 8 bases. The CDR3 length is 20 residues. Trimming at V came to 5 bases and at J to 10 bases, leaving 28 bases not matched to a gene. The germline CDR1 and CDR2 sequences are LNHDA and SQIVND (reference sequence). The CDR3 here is CASSPQIASKTGGHSREQFF. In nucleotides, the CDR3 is TGTGCCAGTAGTCCCCAAATCGCCAGTAAAACGGGAGGGCACTCACGAGAGCAGTTCTTC.